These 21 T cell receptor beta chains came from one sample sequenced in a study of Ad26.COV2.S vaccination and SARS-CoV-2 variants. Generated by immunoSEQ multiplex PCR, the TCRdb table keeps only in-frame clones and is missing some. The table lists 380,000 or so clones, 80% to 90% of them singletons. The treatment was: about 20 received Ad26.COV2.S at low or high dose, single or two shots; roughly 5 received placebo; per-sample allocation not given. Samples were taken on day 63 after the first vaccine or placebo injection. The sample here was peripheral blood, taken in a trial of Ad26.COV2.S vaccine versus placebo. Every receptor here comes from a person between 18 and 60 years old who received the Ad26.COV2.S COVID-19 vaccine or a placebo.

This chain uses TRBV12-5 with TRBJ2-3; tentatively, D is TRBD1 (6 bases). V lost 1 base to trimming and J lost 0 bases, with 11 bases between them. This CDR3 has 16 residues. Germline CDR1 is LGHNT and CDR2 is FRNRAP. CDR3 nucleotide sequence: TGTGCTAGTGGTTTGGCTAAGGGGGAGAGCACAGATACGCAGTATTTT. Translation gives CASGLAKGESTDTQYF.

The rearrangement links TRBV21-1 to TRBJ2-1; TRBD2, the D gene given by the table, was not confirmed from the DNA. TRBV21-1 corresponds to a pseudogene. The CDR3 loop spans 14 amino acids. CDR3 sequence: CASSDGGSYNEQFF. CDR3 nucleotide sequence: TGTGCCAGCAGCGACGGAGGCTCCTACAATGAGCAGTTCTTC.

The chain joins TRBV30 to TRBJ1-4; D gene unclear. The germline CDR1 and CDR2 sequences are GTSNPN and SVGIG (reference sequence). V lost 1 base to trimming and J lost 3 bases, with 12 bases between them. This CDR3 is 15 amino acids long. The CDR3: CAWSAQGLSNEKLFF. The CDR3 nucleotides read TGTGCCTGGAGTGCTCAAGGGCTGTCTAATGAAAAACTGTTTTTT.

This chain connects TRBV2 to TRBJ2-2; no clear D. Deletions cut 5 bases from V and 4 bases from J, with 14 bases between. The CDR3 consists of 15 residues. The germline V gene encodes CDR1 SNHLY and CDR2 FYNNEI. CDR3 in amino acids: CASSSRLIGTGELFF. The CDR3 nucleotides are TGTGCCAGCAGTTCCCGGTTGATCGGCACCGGGGAGCTGTTTTTT.

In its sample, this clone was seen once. The CDR3 nucleotides read TGTGCCAGCAGTTTCGGGGGTCGCCCTGGGGAGCAGTTCTTC. It is translated as CASSFGGRPGEQFF. The genes are TRBV6-5 and TRBJ2-1; the D gene is possibly TRBD2 (6 bases). Germline loops: CDR1 MNHEY, CDR2 SVGAGI. Trimming cost V 4 bases and J 10 bases, with 17 bases left between them. CDR3 length: 14 residues.

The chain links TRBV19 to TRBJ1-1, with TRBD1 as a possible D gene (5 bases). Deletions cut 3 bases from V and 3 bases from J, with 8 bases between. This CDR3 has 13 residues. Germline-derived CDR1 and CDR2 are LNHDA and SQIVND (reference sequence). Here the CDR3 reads CASSILGDTEAFF. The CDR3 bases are TGTGCCAGTAGTATCCTGGGGGACACTGAAGCTTTCTTT.

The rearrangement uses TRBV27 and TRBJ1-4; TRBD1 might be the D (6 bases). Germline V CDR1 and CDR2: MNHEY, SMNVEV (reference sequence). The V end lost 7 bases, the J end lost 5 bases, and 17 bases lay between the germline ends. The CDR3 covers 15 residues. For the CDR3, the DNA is TGTGCCAGCACCTCGGGGGGGGGCAGGAATGAAAAACTGTTTTTT. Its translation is CASTSGGGRNEKLFF.

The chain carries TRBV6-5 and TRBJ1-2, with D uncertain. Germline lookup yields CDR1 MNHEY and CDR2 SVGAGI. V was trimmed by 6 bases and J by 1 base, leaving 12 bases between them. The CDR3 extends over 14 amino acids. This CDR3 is CASRASGNNYGYTF. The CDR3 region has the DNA TGTGCCAGCAGAGCCAGCGGTAATAACTATGGCTACACCTTC.

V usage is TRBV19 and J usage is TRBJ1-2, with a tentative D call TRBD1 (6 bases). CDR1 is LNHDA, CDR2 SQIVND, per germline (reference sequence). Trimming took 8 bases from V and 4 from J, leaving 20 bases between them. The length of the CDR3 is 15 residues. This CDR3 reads CASQTLGAGAYGYTF. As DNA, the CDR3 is TGTGCCAGTCAAACTTTGGGGGCAGGGGCCTATGGCTACACCTTC.

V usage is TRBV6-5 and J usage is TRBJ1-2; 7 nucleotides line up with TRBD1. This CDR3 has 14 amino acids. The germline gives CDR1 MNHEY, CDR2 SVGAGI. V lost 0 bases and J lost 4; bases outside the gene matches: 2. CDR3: CASSYSGQLYGYTF. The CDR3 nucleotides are TGTGCCAGCAGTTACTCGGGACAGCTCTATGGCTACACCTTC.

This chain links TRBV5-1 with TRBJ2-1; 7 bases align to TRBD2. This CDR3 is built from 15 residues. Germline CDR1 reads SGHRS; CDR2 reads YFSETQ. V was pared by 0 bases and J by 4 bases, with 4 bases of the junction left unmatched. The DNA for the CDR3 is TGCGCCAGCAGCTTGGCCAGCGGGACGTACAATGAGCAGTTCTTC. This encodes CASSLASGTYNEQFF.

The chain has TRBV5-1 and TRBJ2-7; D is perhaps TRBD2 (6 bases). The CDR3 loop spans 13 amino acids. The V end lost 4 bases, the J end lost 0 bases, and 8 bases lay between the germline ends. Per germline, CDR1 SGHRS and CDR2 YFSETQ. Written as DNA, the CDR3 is TGCGCCAGCAGCCCTAGCGTCTCCTACGAGCAGTACTTC. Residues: CASSPSVSYEQYF.

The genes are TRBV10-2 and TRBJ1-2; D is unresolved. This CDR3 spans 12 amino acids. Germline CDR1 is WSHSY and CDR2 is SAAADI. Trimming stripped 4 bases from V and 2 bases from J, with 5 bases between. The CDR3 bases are TGCGCCAGCAGTGTTTGGAACTATGGCTACACCTTC. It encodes CASSVWNYGYTF.

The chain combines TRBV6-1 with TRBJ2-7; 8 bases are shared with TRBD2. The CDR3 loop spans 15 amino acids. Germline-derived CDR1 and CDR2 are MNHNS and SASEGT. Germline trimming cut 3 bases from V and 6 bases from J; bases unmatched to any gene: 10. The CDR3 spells CASSEIRLASREQYF. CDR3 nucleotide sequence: TGTGCCAGCAGTGAGATAAGACTAGCGTCGCGCGAGCAGTACTTC.

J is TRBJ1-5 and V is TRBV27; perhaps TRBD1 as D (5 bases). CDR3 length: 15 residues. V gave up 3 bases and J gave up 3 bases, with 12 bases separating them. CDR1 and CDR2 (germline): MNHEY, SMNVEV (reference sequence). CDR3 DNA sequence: TGTGCCAGCAGTTTCGGAGGGGCCCTCAATCAGCCCCAGCATTTT. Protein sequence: CASSFGGALNQPQHF.

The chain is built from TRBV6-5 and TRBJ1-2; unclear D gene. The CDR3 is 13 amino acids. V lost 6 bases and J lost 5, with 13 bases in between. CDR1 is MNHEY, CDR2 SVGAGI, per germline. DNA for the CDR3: TGTGCCAGCAGATACCGGGGTGTGTATGGCTACACCTTC. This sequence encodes CASRYRGVYGYTF.

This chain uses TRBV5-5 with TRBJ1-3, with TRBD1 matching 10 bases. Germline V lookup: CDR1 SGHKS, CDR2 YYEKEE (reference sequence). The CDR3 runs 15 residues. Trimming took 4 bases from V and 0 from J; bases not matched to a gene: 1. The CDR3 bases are TGTGCCAGCAGCCGACAGGGGGCCTCTGGAAACACCATATATTTT. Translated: CASSRQGASGNTIYF. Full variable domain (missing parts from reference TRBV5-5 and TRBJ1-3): DAGVTQSPTHLIKTRGQQVTLRCSPISGHKSVSWYQQVLGQGPQFIFQYYEKEERGRGNFPDRFSARQFPNYSSELNVNALLLGDSALYLCASSRQGASGNTIYFGEGSWLTVV.

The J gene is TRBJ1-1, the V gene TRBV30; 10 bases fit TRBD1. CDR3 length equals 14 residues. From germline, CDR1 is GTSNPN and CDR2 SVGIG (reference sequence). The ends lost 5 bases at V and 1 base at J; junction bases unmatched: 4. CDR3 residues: CAWGQGGANTEAFF. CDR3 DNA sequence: TGTGCCTGGGGACAGGGGGGGGCGAACACTGAAGCTTTCTTT.

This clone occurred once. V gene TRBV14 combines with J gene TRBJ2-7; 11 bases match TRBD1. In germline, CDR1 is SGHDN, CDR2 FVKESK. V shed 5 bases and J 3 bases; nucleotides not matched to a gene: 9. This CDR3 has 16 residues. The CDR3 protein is CASSTRGTGGIYEQYF. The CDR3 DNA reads TGTGCCAGCAGCACCCGAGGGACAGGGGGAATCTACGAGCAGTACTTC.

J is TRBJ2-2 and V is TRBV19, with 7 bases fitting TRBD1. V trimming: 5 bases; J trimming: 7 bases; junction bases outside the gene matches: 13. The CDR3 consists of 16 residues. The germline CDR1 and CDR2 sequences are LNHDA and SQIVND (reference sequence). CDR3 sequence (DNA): TGTGCCAGTAGTTGGGGGACAGAGATATTCGGCGGGGAGCTGTTTTTT. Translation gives CASSWGTEIFGGELFF. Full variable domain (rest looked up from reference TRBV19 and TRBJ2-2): DGGITQSPKYLFRKEGQNVTLSCEQNLNHDAMYWYRQDPGQGLRLIYYSQIVNDFQKGDIAEGYSVSREKKESFPLTVTSAQKNPTAFYLCASSWGTEIFGGELFFGEGSRLTVL.

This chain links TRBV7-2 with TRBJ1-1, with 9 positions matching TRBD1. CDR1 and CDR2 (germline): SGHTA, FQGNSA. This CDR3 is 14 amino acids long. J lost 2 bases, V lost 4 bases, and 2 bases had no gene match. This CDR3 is CASSSTGGNTEAFF. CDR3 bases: TGTGCCAGCAGCTCGACAGGGGGAAACACTGAAGCTTTCTTT.